This T cell receptor (beta chain) was retrieved from a study of neurological immune-mediated disorders. Study-wide results and caveats: Phylogenetic grouping assigned the repertoires of 18 of 34 multiple sclerosis patients to a single related-CDR3 cluster, representing a possible signature.

Germline V gene sequence: CDR1 SGHRS, CDR2 YFSETQ. This CDR3 has 14 residues. This clonotype was recorded many times. Antigen unknown. Possible read error: a much larger clone is one base away. The study built unsorted libraries from 2 million PBMCs kept at -80 C. The cDNA was produced through 5'RACE with 10-nucleotide random UMIs. A single record per CDR3 protein comes from TCRdb applying MiXCR to the 5' RACE reads. Of 70,000 to 90,000 distinct CDR3 sequences listed, just over 5% were seen once; the top ten hold around 2.2%. This receptor was taken from a woman between 25 and 40 years old with multiple sclerosis. This chain joins TRBV5-1 and TRBJ1-5; TRBD1 is a possible D gene (5 bases). Sequenced input: PBMCs. CDR3 sequence: CASSLGGLNQHQHF. CDR3 coding DNA: TGCGCCAGCAGCTTGGGGGGACTGAATCAGCACCAGCATTTT.